What follows describes a single T cell receptor beta chain. These data belong to a study of blood T cell repertoires in COVID-19. Clones were read by immunoSEQ multiplex PCR, and TCRdb kept only the in-frame ones, dropping some. The sample lists fewer than 150,000 clones, 88% seen once, with around 28% in the top ten. The CDR3 is 13 amino acids. V was clipped by 1 base and J by 8 bases, with 12 bases between them. Germline CDR1 SGDLS, CDR2 YYNGEE. The chain recombines TRBV9 with TRBJ1-1; TRBD1 might be the D (6 bases). What was sequenced was peripheral blood. This TCR was sampled from a human donor in a cohort sampled during active COVID-19. The CDR3 DNA follows: TGTGCCAGCAGCGTAAGGAAGGACAGCGAAGCTTTCTTT. It yields the protein CASSVRKDSEAFF.